These 27 T cell receptor beta chains share one sample of origin, sequenced in a study of vaccination effects on CD4 cells after COVID-19. For these TCRs, the target antigens are not known. The protocol was immunoSEQ multiplex PCR, while the TCRdb copy is restricted to in-frame clones and leaves out a portion. This table holds 40,000 to 45,000 clones, just over 75% found once. Cultured cells yielded isolated CD4+ T cells after 10 days. This individual contracted SARS-CoV-2 between March and December 2020, as verified by PCR. All participants had two doses of either the BNT162b2 or mRNA-1273 vaccine. Sequenced material: CD4+ T cells from PBMCs cultured without peptide, taken after COVID-19 vaccination. These receptors were taken from a human donor who had a prior SARS-CoV-2 infection.

The chain joins TRBV15 to TRBJ2-3, with D uncertain. V was clipped by 0 bases and J by 4 bases, with 5 bases between them. Germline CDR1 LNHNV, CDR2 YYDKDF (reference sequence). The CDR3 is made up of 13 amino acids. CDR3: CATSRDVADTQYF. The CDR3 DNA is TGTGCCACCAGCAGAGATGTCGCAGATACGCAGTATTTT.

The chain carries TRBV11-1 and TRBJ2-1; TRBD2 aligns across 7 bases. This CDR3 contains 14 residues. Germline V gene lookup returns CDR1 SGHAT and CDR2 FQDESV (reference sequence). V lost 1 base to trimming and J lost 13 bases; unmatched junction nucleotides: 10. The CDR3 nucleotides read TGTGCCAGCAGCTTAGATGGACGGCGGGGGTTTCAGTTCTTC. This sequence encodes CASSLDGRRGFQFF.

The J gene is TRBJ2-7, the V gene TRBV5-1; 10 bases are shared with TRBD2. V trimming: 4 bases; J trimming: 5 bases; junction bases outside the gene matches: 12. There are 16 residues in the CDR3. Germline V gene lookup returns CDR1 SGHRS and CDR2 YFSETQ. As DNA, the CDR3 is TGCGCCAGCAGCCCGTCTAGCGGGAGAACCGGCAACGAGCAGTACTTC. This translates into CASSPSSGRTGNEQYF.

V gene TRBV29-1 combines with J gene TRBJ2-1; D not certain. This CDR3 has 17 amino acids. From germline, CDR1 is SQVTM and CDR2 ANQGSEA. V was pared by 0 bases and J by 1 base, with 16 bases between. The CDR3 nucleotides read TGCAGCGTTGAAGATCAGTATAAGGGTAGGTCCTACAATGAGCAGTTCTTC. This gives the protein CSVEDQYKGRSYNEQFF.

This chain connects TRBV4-2 to TRBJ1-2; D is perhaps TRBD1 (6 bases). The CDR3 loop spans 15 amino acids. The V end was cut by 1 base, the J end by 2 bases, with 11 bases between. Germline values: CDR1 LGHNA, CDR2 YNFKEQ. CDR3 DNA sequence: TGTGCCAGCAGCCAAGGAGGGACACCGAACTATGGCTACACCTTC. Encoded protein: CASSQGGTPNYGYTF.

The chain uses TRBV5-6 and TRBJ1-2; D ambiguous. V lost 4 bases and J 2 bases, leaving 15 bases between the germline ends. From germline, CDR1 is SGHDT and CDR2 YYEEEE. The CDR3 is 15 residues long. CDR3 in amino acids: CASSLSTRSNYGYTF. CDR3 nucleotides: TGTGCCAGCAGCCTCTCAACACGAAGCAACTATGGCTACACCTTC.

This clone has just a few counts. J is TRBJ2-7 and V is TRBV2; 8 bases are shared with TRBD1. Germline CDR1 reads SNHLY; CDR2 reads FYNNEI. This CDR3 has 13 residues. The V and J ends lost 6 bases and 6 bases, in that order; junction bases with no gene match: 7. CDR3 nucleotide sequence: TGTGCCAGCAGCGGACAGGGCGGAAGCGAGCAGTACTTC. Its protein product is CASSGQGGSEQYF.

The rearrangement joins TRBV5-6 to TRBJ2-2; TRBD2 agrees at 11 bases. CDR3 length equals 18 residues. In germline, CDR1 is SGHDT, CDR2 YYEEEE. V dropped 2 bases and J dropped 7; count of bases not matched to a gene: 13. The CDR3 DNA is TGTGCCAGCAGCTTTCCTTTGTCACTAGCGGGAGTCAACGGGGAGCTGTTTTTT. Amino acids: CASSFPLSLAGVNGELFF.

This clone has only a few counts. The V call is TRBV4-3, the J call TRBJ2-2; no clear D gene. The germline gives CDR1 LGHNA, CDR2 YSLEER. The CDR3 has 15 amino acids. The germline V and J ends were trimmed by 1 base and 0 bases, with 6 bases remaining between them. CDR3 nucleotides: TGCGCCAGCAGCCAAGTTTTATCGAACACCGGGGAGCTGTTTTTT. Residues: CASSQVLSNTGELFF.

This chain links TRBV30 with TRBJ1-2; 7 bases are shared with TRBD1. This CDR3 has 14 amino acids. CDR1 and CDR2 (germline): GTSNPN, SVGIG (reference sequence). V shed 0 bases and J 6 bases; nucleotides not matched to a gene: 7. CDR3: CAWSVLRGLNGYTF. Written as DNA, the CDR3 is TGTGCCTGGAGTGTACTTAGGGGGCTGAATGGCTACACCTTC.

The J gene is TRBJ2-3, the V gene TRBV5-4, with unresolved D. CDR3 length: 14 amino acids. V was pared by 3 bases and J by 2 bases, with 10 bases between. Germline assignment: CDR1 SGHNT and CDR2 YYREEE (reference sequence). In DNA form, the CDR3 reads TGTGCCAGCAGCTCCTCGACCTACACAGATACGCAGTATTTT. This translates into CASSSSTYTDTQYF.

The rearrangement joins TRBV3-1 (or the pseudogene TRBV3-2) to TRBJ1-6; D gene uncertain. The ends were cut back, 6 bases at V and 2 bases at J, with 11 bases in the middle. CDR1 and CDR2 from the germline V gene are LGHDT and YNNKEL (reference sequence). The CDR3 extends over 15 amino acids. The chain's CDR3 is CASRFGAPYNSPLHF. CDR3 in DNA: TGTGCCAGCAGATTCGGTGCTCCCTATAATTCACCCCTCCACTTT.

V usage is TRBV6-5 and J usage is TRBJ1-1; no clear D. V was trimmed by 5 bases and J by 4 bases, leaving 11 bases between them. The CDR3 extends over 13 amino acids. Germline assignment: CDR1 MNHEY and CDR2 SVGAGI. The CDR3 loop is CASSLRVGTEAFF. The CDR3 region has the DNA TGTGCCAGCAGTCTTCGAGTAGGCACTGAAGCTTTCTTT.

CDR3 sequence: CAPGSGSIDTQYF. CDR3 DNA sequence: TGTGCCCCCGGCAGCGGGAGTATAGATACGCAGTATTTT. The chain combines TRBV5-4 with TRBJ2-3, with TRBD2 matching 8 bases. The CDR3 runs to 13 residues. Unmatched junction bases numbered 9, after V lost 10 bases and J lost 5 bases. Germline CDR1 reads SGHNT; CDR2 reads YYREEE (reference sequence).

This sequence joins TRBV13 and TRBJ1-4, with a tentative D call TRBD1 (5 bases). The ends were cut back, 5 bases at V and 5 bases at J, with 9 bases in the middle. Per germline, CDR1 PRHDT and CDR2 FYEKMQ (reference sequence). The CDR3 extends over 13 amino acids. In DNA, the CDR3 is TGTGCCAGCAGCCTTAAGGGGAATGAAAAACTGTTTTTT. Translated, it gives CASSLKGNEKLFF.

V usage is TRBV5-1 and J usage is TRBJ2-7; TRBD1 might be the D (6 bases). Trimming cost V 4 bases and J 7 bases, with 21 bases left between them. The germline CDR1 and CDR2 sequences are SGHRS and YFSETQ. This CDR3 has 15 amino acids. CDR3 in amino acids: CASSTGTSRAGEQYF. CDR3 nucleotides: TGCGCCAGCAGCACTGGGACAAGCCGGGCAGGGGAGCAGTACTTC.

This chain links TRBV30 with TRBJ2-5, with 8 nucleotides matching TRBD2. J was trimmed by 5 bases and V by 8 bases; bases with no gene match: 13. Germline V gene lookup returns CDR1 GTSNPN and CDR2 SVGIG (reference sequence). CDR3 length equals 14 residues. In DNA, the CDR3 is TGTGCCCTGGGGGTGGCGGGAGGTGGGGAGACCCAGTACTTC. Translated, it gives CALGVAGGGETQYF.

The chain couples TRBV6-6 to TRBJ2-7, with TRBD2 as a possible D gene (5 bases). This CDR3 is built from 13 residues. The germline V gene encodes CDR1 MNHNY and CDR2 SVGAGI (reference sequence). Trimming cost V 4 bases and J 3 bases, with 10 bases left between them. Here the CDR3 DNA reads TGTGCCAGCAGTTTCGGGGTACACTACGAGCAGTACTTC. Translation: CASSFGVHYEQYF.

The chain is built from TRBV4-2 and TRBJ1-5; D gene uncertain. This CDR3 spans 18 amino acids. Germline CDR1 LGHNA, CDR2 YNFKEQ. Trimming shortened V by 4 bases and J by 0 bases, and 19 bases separated the two germline ends. CDR3: CASSPYLRQDHSNQPQHF. CDR3 nucleotide sequence: TGTGCCAGCAGCCCGTACCTCCGCCAGGACCATAGCAATCAGCCCCAGCATTTT.

This chain links TRBV6-5 with TRBJ2-1, with D perhaps TRBD2 (5 bases). In germline, CDR1 is MNHEY, CDR2 SVGAGI. V gave up 8 bases and J gave up 6 bases, with 17 bases separating them. There are 14 residues in the CDR3. In DNA form, the CDR3 reads TGTGCCAGCCGAAACGCCGGCGGACTCAATGAGCAGTTCTTC. This encodes CASRNAGGLNEQFF.

V and J are TRBV21-1 and TRBJ2-5; the table calls TRBD2, which could not be checked here. TRBV21-1 has pseudogene status. This CDR3 contains 19 residues. Here the CDR3 DNA reads TGTGCCAGCAGCAAAGGAAGAGTAGGGGGGAGGGGGTCGGGTTGCACCCAGTACTTC. This codes for CASSKGRVGGRGSGCTQYF.

This chain uses TRBV23-1 with TRBJ2-7; D is possibly TRBD2 (5 bases). TRBV23-1 is filed as an ORF, its function uncertain. The V gene lost 4 bases and the J gene lost 9 bases, with 10 bases spanning the gap. The CDR3 extends over 11 amino acids. CDR3 residues: CASSPRTGQYF. CDR3 coding DNA: TGCGCCAGCAGTCCCCGGACTGGGCAGTACTTC.

This chain uses TRBV5-1 with TRBJ1-1; perhaps TRBD1 as D (6 bases). V lost 1 base to trimming and J lost 1 base, with 11 bases between them. The CDR3 has 15 amino acids. Germline-derived CDR1 and CDR2 are SGHRS and YFSETQ. The CDR3 reads CASSLRGGTNTEAFF. The CDR3 bases are TGCGCCAGCAGCTTGCGGGGGGGCACGAACACTGAAGCTTTCTTT.

This clone has a handful of counts. The chain links TRBV15 to TRBJ2-5, with 16 bases fitting TRBD2. V lost 4 bases to trimming and J lost 2 bases; unmatched junction nucleotides: 1. The germline V gene encodes CDR1 LNHNV and CDR2 YYDKDF (reference sequence). This CDR3 has 16 amino acids. For the CDR3, the DNA is TGTGCCACCAGCATGGGACTAGCGGGAGGGCAAGAGACCCAGTACTTC. Translation gives CATSMGLAGGQETQYF.

As DNA, the CDR3 is TGTGCCATAAGGGGGCCGGGCCGTGCGCAGAACACTGAAGCTTTCTTT. Translation gives CAIRGPGRAQNTEAFF. The J gene is TRBJ1-1, the V gene TRBV24-1, with TRBD1 matching 7 bases. The CDR3 runs to 16 residues. Germline V lookup: CDR1 KGHDR, CDR2 SFDVKD. With 11 bases clipped from V and 1 base from J, the junction kept 15 bases outside the gene matches.

V usage is TRBV5-1 and J usage is TRBJ2-1, with D tentatively TRBD1 (6 bases). V was shortened by 3 bases and J by 3 bases, with 22 bases between the two germline ends. This CDR3 comprises 18 residues. Germline values: CDR1 SGHRS, CDR2 YFSETQ. CDR3 DNA sequence: TGCGCCAGCAGCTCACAGACAGGAACAAGGGGTTACTACAATGAGCAGTTCTTC. Amino acids: CASSSQTGTRGYYNEQFF.

The chain combines TRBV5-4 with TRBJ2-1; 11 bases line up with TRBD2. In germline, CDR1 is SGHNT, CDR2 YYREEE (reference sequence). The V segment lost 3 bases and the J segment 4 bases; nucleotides outside the gene matches: 9. The CDR3 spans 17 residues. CDR3 residues: CASSWEGLAALYNEQFF. CDR3 bases: TGTGCCAGCAGCTGGGAGGGACTAGCGGCGTTATACAATGAGCAGTTCTTC.